This T cell receptor (beta chain) stems from a study of blood T cell repertoires in COVID-19. Study in general: The United States, Italy and Spain supplied acute and convalescent COVID-19 samples.

Original data processing: Counts of nucleated cells, estimated from reference gene primer amplification, were obtained. Produced via immunoSEQ multiplex PCR; TCRdb's table is partial and in-frame only. The V and J calls and clone size are taken from that table; D and trimming were inferred from the DNA. The sample holds about 74,000 clones; approximately 78% are singletons and the top ten take about 7.4%. CDR1 is SGHTA and CDR2 is FQGNSA in the germline V gene. The germline V and J ends were trimmed by 5 bases and 12 bases, with 23 bases remaining between them. CDR3 length: 16 residues. The clonotype comes from a human donor in a cohort sampled during active COVID-19. Sequencing used peripheral blood. The rearrangement joins TRBV7-2 to TRBJ2-6, with a possible D match to TRBD1 (6 bases). The DNA for the CDR3 is TGTGCCAGCAGCCGGTTCCCAGGACAGATGGAGACCGTCCTGACTTTC. As protein: CASSRFPGQMETVLTF.